The present T cell receptor (beta chain) was sequenced within a study of OX40 agonist ivuxolimab in advanced cancers. Libraries were prepared by immunoSEQ multiplex PCR; TCRdb keeps only in-frame clonotypes and omits some of them. This table holds approximately 99,000 clones, roughly 95% found once. Germline loops: CDR1 SGHNT, CDR2 YYREEE (reference sequence). The CDR3 is 14 amino acids. V lost 4 bases and J lost 4, with 14 bases in between. Material: CD4+ or CD8+ T cells sorted from blood, obtained in a trial of the OX40 agonist ivuxolimab. V is TRBV5-4 and J is TRBJ1-2; D may be TRBD1 (6 bases). The origin of this receptor is an adult with an advanced solid tumor such as melanoma, head and neck, liver or kidney cancer. CDR3: CASSPSGEAYGYTF. The CDR3 DNA sequence: TGTGCCAGCAGCCCATCAGGGGAAGCCTATGGCTACACCTTC.